This TCR beta chain was recorded in a study of T cell repertoires in cytomegalovirus infection. The CDR3 covers 18 residues. The germline gives CDR1 MDHEN, CDR2 SYDVKM. J gave up 6 bases and V 4 bases, and 18 bases lay outside the gene matches. TCRdb recomputed calls from the reads with MiXCR, one row per CDR3 protein. The table shows 600,000 to 800,000 distinct CDR3 sequences, with roughly a quarter occurring only once. The source of this sequence is a human donor in good health (CMV status not recorded). Some clones in this sample may be carry-over from other donors' samples. The chain has TRBV28 and TRBJ2-7, with 10 bases lining up with TRBD1. The source material was CD8+ T cells from PBMCs. The chain's CDR3 is CASSSDILSGTGVLEQYV. CDR3 sequence (DNA): TGTGCCAGCAGTTCCGACATCCTTTCTGGGACAGGGGTTCTCGAGCAGTACGTC.